The sequence of this T cell receptor beta chain was determined in a study of human T cells and chemical hapten exposure. With regard to this clonotype: This could be a read error, since a much larger clone is one nucleotide away.

CDR1 GTSNPN and CDR2 SVGIG come from the germline V gene (reference sequence). V lost 5 bases to trimming and J lost 0 bases, with 8 bases between them. The CDR3 has 12 residues. TCRdb passed the RACE reads through MiXCR, listing each CDR3 protein once. Of about 37,000 distinct CDR3 sequences listed, 6% to 7% are singletons. Sample time point: patch test 1, 2 weeks after DPC sensitization. Stated treatment: therapeutic diphenylcyclopropenone sensitization with weekly scalp DPC. The authors' total RNA extraction used unfractionated whole blood. The receptor's source is a woman in her 30s with alopecia areata. Some clones in this sample may be carry-over from other donors' samples. The sequencing used whole blood, collected in connection with sensitization to the hapten diphenylcyclopropenone (DPC). The chain carries TRBV30 and TRBJ2-7; D gene unclear. The CDR3 DNA reads TGTGCCTGGGCGTCAGGCTCCTACGAGCAGTACTTC. Residues: CAWASGSYEQYF.